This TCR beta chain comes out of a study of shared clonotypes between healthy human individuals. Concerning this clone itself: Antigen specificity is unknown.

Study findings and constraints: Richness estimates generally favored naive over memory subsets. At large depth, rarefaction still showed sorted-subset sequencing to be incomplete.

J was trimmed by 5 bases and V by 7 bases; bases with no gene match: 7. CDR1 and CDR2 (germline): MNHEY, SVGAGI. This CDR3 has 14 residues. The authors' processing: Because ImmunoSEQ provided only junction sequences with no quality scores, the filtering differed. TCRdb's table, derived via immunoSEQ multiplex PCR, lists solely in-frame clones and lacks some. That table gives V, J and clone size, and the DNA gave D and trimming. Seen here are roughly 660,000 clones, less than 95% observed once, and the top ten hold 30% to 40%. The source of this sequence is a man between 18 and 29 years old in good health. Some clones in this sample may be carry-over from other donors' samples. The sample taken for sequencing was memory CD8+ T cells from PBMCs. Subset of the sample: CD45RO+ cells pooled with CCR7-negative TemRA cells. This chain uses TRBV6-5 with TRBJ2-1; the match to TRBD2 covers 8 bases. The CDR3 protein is CASNTGGTNNEQFF. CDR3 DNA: TGTGCCAGCAACACGGGGGGGACCAACAATGAGCAGTTCTTC.